These 28 T cell receptor beta chains were sequenced from one sample in a study of a mutant IDH1 vaccine in newly diagnosed glioma. Sample time point: week 23, last vaccination. The vaccine gave 300 ug of a 20-mer mutant IDH1 peptide subcutaneously per dose. For these TCRs, the target antigens are not known. Using immunoSEQ multiplex PCR, the repertoire was profiled, and TCRdb retains in-frame clones only, with some absent. The table includes tens of thousands of clones, around 74% detected once. The sequencing here drew on PBMCs, taken from a glioma patient whose treatment included an IDH1 peptide vaccine. These receptors originate from a man between 45 and 60 years old with glioma.

The chain has TRBV7-2 and TRBJ2-3; the D gene is possibly TRBD2 (5 bases). Trimming left V 6 bases short and J 3 bases short, with 7 bases between. CDR1 SGHTA and CDR2 FQGNSA come from the germline V gene. This CDR3 has 12 residues. Here the CDR3 DNA reads TGTGCCAGCAGTCGGGGTACAGATACGCAGTATTTT. As protein: CASSRGTDTQYF.

This clone occurred once. The rearrangement joins TRBV4-1 to TRBJ1-2; perhaps TRBD1 as D (6 bases). Germline assignment: CDR1 MGHRA and CDR2 YSYEKL. CDR3 length: 14 residues. V lost 2 bases and J 4 bases, leaving 11 bases between the germline ends. CDR3 in DNA: TGCGCCAGCAGCCAACCCCCCAGGGGCTATGGCTACACCTTC. Translating it yields CASSQPPRGYGYTF.

This chain joins TRBV5-1 and TRBJ1-5; 10 positions agree with TRBD1. The CDR3 has 15 amino acids. Germline loops: CDR1 SGHRS, CDR2 YFSETQ. V lost 5 bases to trimming and J lost 1 base; unmatched junction nucleotides: 3. CDR3: CASRLDRGSNQPQHF. The CDR3 DNA follows: TGCGCCAGCAGACTGGACAGGGGGAGCAATCAGCCCCAGCATTTT.

In its sample, this clone was seen a few times. The chain couples TRBV7-2 to TRBJ1-1; D not certain. Germline V lookup: CDR1 SGHTA, CDR2 FQGNSA. V was pared by 4 bases and J by 4 bases, with 13 bases between. The CDR3 has 14 amino acids. For the CDR3, the DNA is TGTGCCAGCAGCTCCCCTTGGGATCTCACTGAAGCTTTCTTT. Amino acids: CASSSPWDLTEAFF.

The rearrangement joins TRBV27 to TRBJ2-1; 8 bases agree with TRBD2. J was trimmed by 3 bases and V by 8 bases; bases with no gene match: 18. The CDR3 sequence is 18 residues long. Germline V gene lookup returns CDR1 MNHEY and CDR2 SMNVEV (reference sequence). CDR3 DNA: TGTGCCAGCGGACGAGATCCCTCGAGCGGGGGATACTACAATGAGCAGTTCTTC. Its protein product is CASGRDPSSGGYYNEQFF.

This clone was observed a few times. This chain links TRBV7-2 with TRBJ2-5, with D possibly being TRBD2 (7 bases). V lost 0 bases, J lost 2 bases, and 13 bases lay in between. The germline CDR1 and CDR2 sequences are SGHTA and FQGNSA. This CDR3 spans 16 amino acids. The CDR3 spells CASSLAVGGAQETQYF. For the CDR3, the DNA is TGTGCCAGCAGCTTAGCGGTGGGGGGGGCTCAAGAGACCCAGTACTTC.

V is TRBV5-4 and J is TRBJ1-4; D perhaps matches TRBD1 (5 bases). Trimming cost V 1 base and J 6 bases, with 7 bases left between them. Germline CDR1 is SGHNT and CDR2 is YYREEE (reference sequence). The CDR3 is made up of 13 amino acids. The chain's CDR3 is CASSLLGDEKLFF. The CDR3 nucleotides read TGTGCCAGCAGCTTGTTAGGGGATGAAAAACTGTTTTTT.

The rearrangement links TRBV2 to TRBJ1-5; D remains ambiguous. The CDR3 runs 14 residues. Trimming left V 7 bases short and J 0 bases short, with 10 bases between. The germline V gene has CDR1 SNHLY and CDR2 FYNNEI. CDR3 in amino acids: CASTGSYSNQPQHF. The DNA of the CDR3 is TGTGCCAGCACGGGCAGTTATAGCAATCAGCCCCAGCATTTT.

The rearrangement links TRBV4-3 to TRBJ2-1; D unclear. Germline-derived CDR1 and CDR2 are LGHNA and YSLEER. The CDR3 totals 17 residues. V was trimmed by 0 bases and J by 0 bases, leaving 12 bases between them. CDR3 residues: CASSQEGPVPSYNEQFF. CDR3 in DNA: TGCGCCAGCAGCCAAGAAGGGCCCGTCCCCTCCTACAATGAGCAGTTCTTC.

This clone has just one count. The chain recombines TRBV27 with TRBJ2-1, with 10 nucleotides matching TRBD2. Germline values: CDR1 MNHEY, CDR2 SMNVEV (reference sequence). This CDR3 contains 14 residues. V lost 2 bases and J lost 15; bases outside the gene matches: 10. CDR3 bases: TGTGCCAGCAGTTTAAAGGGTAGCGGGGGGCGAGGGTTCTTC. Its translation: CASSLKGSGGRGFF.

This clone was counted a single time. The chain recombines TRBV19 with TRBJ2-1; 9 positions agree with TRBD1. From germline, CDR1 is LNHDA and CDR2 SQIVND (reference sequence). CDR3 length: 19 residues. Trimming at V came to 0 bases and at J to 7 bases, leaving 16 bases not matched to a gene. The CDR3 coding sequence is TGTGCCAGTAGTATAGACTTTGCTCGTGGAGGGGACAGGGTTAATGAGCAGTTCTTC. It encodes CASSIDFARGGDRVNEQFF.

The rearrangement links TRBV5-6 to TRBJ2-7; maybe TRBD1 (6 bases). V was cut by 4 bases and J by 3 bases, with 8 bases left in between. The CDR3 has 12 residues. Germline V gives CDR1 SGHDT, CDR2 YYEEEE. The chain's CDR3 is CASSVTGYEQYF. CDR3 DNA sequence: TGTGCCAGCAGCGTGACAGGCTACGAGCAGTACTTC.

Here the CDR3 DNA reads TGTGCCAGCAGCTTGGGGCGAAACTATGGCTACACCTTC. Protein sequence: CASSLGRNYGYTF. V and J are TRBV7-9 and TRBJ1-2; possibly TRBD1 for D (5 bases). Trimming removed 3 bases at V and 2 bases at J, with 7 bases between. The CDR3 spans 13 residues. Per germline, CDR1 SEHNR and CDR2 FQNEAQ (reference sequence).

This chain links TRBV27 with TRBJ1-5; weak D call: TRBD1 (5 bases). The V gene lost 2 bases and the J gene lost 2 bases, with 13 bases spanning the gap. Germline values: CDR1 MNHEY, CDR2 SMNVEV (reference sequence). The CDR3 runs to 16 residues. Here the CDR3 reads CASSLNFEGGNQPQHF. For the CDR3, the DNA is TGTGCCAGCAGTTTAAACTTTGAAGGGGGCAATCAGCCCCAGCATTTT.

The gene calls are TRBV4-3 and TRBJ1-4; no reliable D call. The germline V and J ends were trimmed by 1 base and 8 bases, with 8 bases remaining between them. CDR1 and CDR2 from the germline V gene are LGHNA and YSLEER. CDR3 length: 13 residues. This CDR3 is CASSQVRVEKLFF. As DNA, the CDR3 is TGCGCCAGCAGCCAAGTGAGGGTAGAAAAACTGTTTTTT.

This clone occurred once. The chain employs TRBV6-4 and TRBJ2-3; the match to TRBD1 covers 8 bases. CDR1 MRHNA and CDR2 SNTAGT come from the germline V gene. The CDR3 totals 15 residues. The J segment lost 5 bases and the V segment lost 0 bases, leaving 4 bases of the junction unmatched. The CDR3 region is CASSDSDRVGDTQYF. The CDR3 nucleotides read TGTGCCAGCAGTGACTCGGACAGGGTTGGAGATACGCAGTATTTT.

Here the CDR3 DNA reads TGTGCCAGCAGCTTACCGGACACCGGGGAGCTGTTTTTT. Translating gives CASSLPDTGELFF. The V and J genes are TRBV11-2 and TRBJ2-2; D remains unclear. Trimming cost V 2 bases and J 3 bases, with 4 bases left between them. Germline loops: CDR1 SGHAT, CDR2 FQNNGV. This CDR3 is built from 13 residues. Full variable domain (outside the CDR3, taken from reference TRBV11-2 and TRBJ2-2): EAGVAQSPRYKIIEKRQSVAFWCNPISGHATLYWYQQILGQGPKLLIQFQNNGVVDDSQLPKDRFSAERLKGVDSTLKIQPAKLEDSAVYLCASSLPDTGELFFGEGSRLTVL.

The chain links TRBV29-1 to TRBJ2-3; the match to TRBD1 covers 9 bases. Germline values: CDR1 SQVTM, CDR2 ANQGSEA. Unmatched junction bases numbered 5, after V lost 3 bases and J lost 1 base. CDR3 length equals 15 residues. The CDR3: CSVDRQGGGTDTQYF. The CDR3 bases are TGCAGCGTTGATCGACAGGGGGGAGGCACAGATACGCAGTATTTT.

Remarks on this clone: Other DNA sequences in the same sample also yield this CDR3. The chain employs TRBV4-1 and TRBJ2-7; D is uncertain. Per germline, CDR1 MGHRA and CDR2 YSYEKL. The CDR3 has 13 amino acids. Deletions cut 1 base from V and 3 bases from J, with 7 bases between. The CDR3 loop reads CASSQGLIYEQYF. The CDR3 DNA reads as TGCGCCAGCAGCCAAGGTCTGATCTACGAGCAGTACTTC.

Note on this clone: Relative to the germline gene, one junction end is altered; a read error may explain this. The chain has TRBV11-2 and TRBJ1-1, with 8 bases fitting TRBD1. The germline V gene has CDR1 SGHAT and CDR2 FQNNGV. The CDR3 runs 13 residues. The CDR3: CASSLDRGNEAFF. DNA for the CDR3: TGTGCCAGCAGCCTAGACAGGGGAAATGAAGCTTTCTTT. Complete variable domain (other parts from reference TRBV11-2 and TRBJ1-1): EAGVAQSPRYKIIEKRQSVAFWCNPISGHATLYWYQQILGQGPKLLIQFQNNGVVDDSQLPKDRFSAERLKGVDSTLKIQPAKLEDSAVYLCASSLDRGNEAFFGQGTRLTVV.

The chain links TRBV20-1 to TRBJ2-5; no definite D call. The CDR3 extends over 10 amino acids. Germline-derived CDR1 and CDR2 are DFQATT and SNEGSKA (reference sequence). Trimming removed 2 bases at V and 5 bases at J, with 3 bases between. This CDR3 reads CSARSETQYF. The CDR3 nucleotides read TGCAGTGCTAGATCGGAGACCCAGTACTTC.

The chain is built from TRBV30 and TRBJ2-1; 8 bases agree with TRBD1. The CDR3 extends over 15 amino acids. Germline CDR1 reads GTSNPN; CDR2 reads SVGIG (reference sequence). V was clipped by 0 bases and J by 2 bases; unmatched bases: 3. CDR3 nucleotide sequence: TGTGCCTGGAGTGTACTGGGACAGGCCTACAATGAGCAGTTCTTC. Translated, it gives CAWSVLGQAYNEQFF. The full variable domain, completed using reference TRBV30 and TRBJ2-1, is SQTIHQWPATLVQPVGSPLSLECTVEGTSNPNLYWYRQAAGRGLQLLFYSVGIGQISSEVPQNLSASRPQDRQFILSSKKLLLSDSGFYLCAWSVLGQAYNEQFFGPGTRLTVL.

The chain links TRBV5-1 to TRBJ1-6; 10 nucleotides match TRBD1. The CDR3 runs to 15 residues. V lost 1 base, J lost 8 bases, and 3 bases stayed unmatched. CDR1 and CDR2 from the germline V gene are SGHRS and YFSETQ. CDR3 in amino acids: CASSLSGQGDSPLHF. The CDR3 coding sequence is TGCGCCAGCAGCTTGTCTGGACAGGGGGATTCACCCCTCCACTTT.

In this sample, this clone turned up a few times. The chain links TRBV15 to TRBJ1-5; D is unresolved. The CDR3 is 14 amino acids. Germline CDR1 reads LNHNV; CDR2 reads YYDKDF (reference sequence). Trimming cost V 3 bases and J 5 bases, with 11 bases left between them. CDR3 residues: CATSSGLGDQPQHF. The CDR3 DNA reads as TGTGCCACCAGCAGTGGATTAGGAGATCAGCCCCAGCATTTT.

This clone was detected only a few times. CDR3 protein: CASSLTPSGETQYF. Written as DNA, the CDR3 is TGTGCCAGCAGCTTAACCCCCTCCGGGGAGACCCAGTACTTC. The chain joins TRBV7-3 to TRBJ2-5; D unresolved. Germline-derived CDR1 and CDR2 are SGHTA and FQGTGA. The length of the CDR3 is 14 residues. V gave up 0 bases and J gave up 5 bases, with 10 bases separating them. Supplemented by reference TRBV7-3 and TRBJ2-5, the full variable domain reads GAGVSQTPSNKVTEKGKYVELRCDPISGHTALYWYRQSLGQGPEFLIYFQGTGAADDSGLPNDRFFAVRPEGSVSTLKIQRTERGDSAVYLCASSLTPSGETQYFGPGTRLLVL.

The chain joins TRBV5-1 to TRBJ2-3; D gene uncertain. Germline V gene data show CDR1 as SGHRS and CDR2 as YFSETQ. The CDR3 runs 15 residues. Trimming cost V 1 base and J 2 bases, with 11 bases left between them. The CDR3 reads CASSLLGSPTDTQYF. CDR3 nucleotide sequence: TGCGCCAGCAGCTTGTTAGGGTCCCCCACAGATACGCAGTATTTT. Variable domain in full (rest from reference TRBV5-1 and TRBJ2-3): KAGVTQTPRYLIKTRGQQVTLSCSPISGHRSVSWYQQTPGQGLQFLFEYFSETQRNKGNFPGRFSGRQFSNSRSEMNVSTLELGDSALYLCASSLLGSPTDTQYFGPGTRLTVL.

This clone was seen more than once but under ten times. The chain joins TRBV27 to TRBJ1-4, with D unclear. The CDR3 loop spans 13 amino acids. V was clipped by 6 bases and J by 0 bases, with 5 bases between them. Germline values: CDR1 MNHEY, CDR2 SMNVEV (reference sequence). CDR3 DNA: TGTGCCAGCAGGGGAGCAACTAATGAAAAACTGTTTTTT. This encodes CASRGATNEKLFF.

This clone has just one count. V gene TRBV2 combines with J gene TRBJ1-5; TRBD1 might be the D (5 bases). Trimming stripped 4 bases from V and 5 bases from J, with 15 bases between. Germline CDR1 is SNHLY and CDR2 is FYNNEI. CDR3 length equals 15 residues. For the CDR3, the DNA is TGTGCCAGCAGTGGATCACGGGGCATAGATCAGCCCCAGCATTTT. Amino acids: CASSGSRGIDQPQHF.